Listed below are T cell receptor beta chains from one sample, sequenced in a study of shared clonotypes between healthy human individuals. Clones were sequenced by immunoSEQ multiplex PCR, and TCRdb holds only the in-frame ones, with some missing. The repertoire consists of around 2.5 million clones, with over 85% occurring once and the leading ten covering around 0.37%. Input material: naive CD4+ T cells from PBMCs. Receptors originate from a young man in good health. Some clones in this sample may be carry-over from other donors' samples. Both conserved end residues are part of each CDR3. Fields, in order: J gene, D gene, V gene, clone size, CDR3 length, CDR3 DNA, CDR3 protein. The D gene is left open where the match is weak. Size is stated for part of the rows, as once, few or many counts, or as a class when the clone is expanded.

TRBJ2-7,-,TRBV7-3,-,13,TGTGCCAGCAGCCCATCTCCCGGGGGCGAGCAGTACTTC,CASSPSPGGEQYF
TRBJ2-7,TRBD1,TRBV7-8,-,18,TGTGCCAGCAGCTTAGCGCAGGGGGCACGGGTAGCGAACTACGAGCAGTACTTC,CASSLAQGARVANYEQYF
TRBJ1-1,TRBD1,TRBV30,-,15,TGTGCCTGGAGTCCTCCGGACAGGCAACTCTCTGGAGCTTTCTTT,CAWSPPDRQLSGAFF
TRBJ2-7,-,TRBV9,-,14,TGTGCCAGCAGCGTAGGAGTAGGGACCTACGAGCAGTACTTC,CASSVGVGTYEQYF
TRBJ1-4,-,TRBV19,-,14,TGTGCCAGCCCAACTCCTGCAACTAATGAAAAACTGTTTTTT,CASPTPATNEKLFF
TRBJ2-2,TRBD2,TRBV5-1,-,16,TGCGCCAGCAGACCAAGCGGGAGCGCGTTTTTAGGGGAGCTGTTTTTT,CASRPSGSAFLGELFF
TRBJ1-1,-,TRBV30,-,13,TGTGCCTGGAGTGTTATGTTGAACACTGAAGCTTTCTTT,CAWSVMLNTEAFF
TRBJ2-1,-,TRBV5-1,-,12,TGCGCCAGCAGCTTGGAGACGCCAGAGCAGTTCTTC,CASSLETPEQFF
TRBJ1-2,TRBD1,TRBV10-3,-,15,TGTGCCATCAGCGAAGACTCGGGACAGAGCTATGGCTACACCTTC,CAISEDSGQSYGYTF
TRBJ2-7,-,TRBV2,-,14,TGTGCCAGCAGTGATGTACGGGCAACCTACGAGCAGTACTTC,CASSDVRATYEQYF
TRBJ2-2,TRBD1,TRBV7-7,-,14,TGTGCCAGCAGCCCAGGGACAGACACCGGGGAGCTGTTTTTT,CASSPGTDTGELFF
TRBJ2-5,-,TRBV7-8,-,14,TGTGCCAGCAGCTTAGGTCGGGGAGGAGAGACCCAGTACTTC,CASSLGRGGETQYF
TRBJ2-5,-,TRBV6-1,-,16,TGTGCCAGCAGTGAATTGGCCCGTCAGGGGGGAGAGACCCAGTACTTC,CASSELARQGGETQYF
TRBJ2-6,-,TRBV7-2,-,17,TGTGCCAGCAGCTTAATGATGTTGGGGAGTGGGGCCAACGTCCTGACTTTC,CASSLMMLGSGANVLTF
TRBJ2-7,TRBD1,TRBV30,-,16,TGTGCCTGGAGGGGGCGACAGGGGCCGAGCTCCTACGAGCAGTACTTC,CAWRGRQGPSSYEQYF
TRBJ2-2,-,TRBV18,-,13,TGTGCCAGCTCACCGACCCCCACCGGGGAGCTGTTTTTT,CASSPTPTGELFF
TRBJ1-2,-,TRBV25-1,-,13,TGTGCCAGCAGAGAAGGGGAGGCGCAAGGCTACACCTTC,CASREGEAQGYTF
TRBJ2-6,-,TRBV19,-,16,TGTGCCAGTAGTATGGGTGGGAAGGCTGGGGCCAACGTCCTGACTTTC,CASSMGGKAGANVLTF
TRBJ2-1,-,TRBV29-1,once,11,TGCAGCGTTGAAGATGCAGGGAGGTGGTTCTTC,CSVEDAGRWFF
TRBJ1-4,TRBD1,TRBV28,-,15,TGTGCCAGCAGTGTTCCGGGACAGGGGATTGAAAAACTGTTTTTT,CASSVPGQGIEKLFF
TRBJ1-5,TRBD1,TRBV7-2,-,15,TGTGCCAGCAGCGACCAAAGACAGGGACAACAGCCCCAGCATTTT,CASSDQRQGQQPQHF
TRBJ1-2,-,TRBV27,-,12,TGTGCCAGCAGTACCGTCGCCTCCGGCTACACCTTC,CASSTVASGYTF
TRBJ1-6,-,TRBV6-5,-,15,TGTGCCAGCAGTCCCCCGGGGCAATTTGGTTCACCCCTCCACTTT,CASSPPGQFGSPLHF
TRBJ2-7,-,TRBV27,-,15,TGTGCCAGCAGTTTCTTGGGGGAGGCCCAAAACGAGCAGTACTTC,CASSFLGEAQNEQYF
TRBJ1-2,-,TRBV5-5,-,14,TGTGCCAGCAGCTTGCTCGGGCCGAGCTATGGCTACACCTTC,CASSLLGPSYGYTF
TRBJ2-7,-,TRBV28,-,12,TGTGCCACCCGGGGCAGAGACTACGAGCAGTACTTC,CATRGRDYEQYF
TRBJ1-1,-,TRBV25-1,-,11,TGTGCCAGCAGGGGGGGCAGGGAAGCTTTCTTT,CASRGGREAFF
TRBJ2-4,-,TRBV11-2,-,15,TGTGCCAGCAGCCACCCCTTGGGTCTCAAAAACATTCAGTACTTC,CASSHPLGLKNIQYF
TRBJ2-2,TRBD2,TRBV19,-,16,TGTGCCAGTAGCCCACGGGGGACTAGCGGGACCGGGGAGCTGTTTTTT,CASSPRGTSGTGELFF
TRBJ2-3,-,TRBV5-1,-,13,TGCGCCAGCAGCTTTTTGGGGGCAGATACGCAGTATTTT,CASSFLGADTQYF
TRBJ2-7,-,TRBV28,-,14,TGTGCCAGCAGAGCCGGGACGTACTCCTACGAGCAGTACTTC,CASRAGTYSYEQYF
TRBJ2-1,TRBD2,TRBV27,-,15,TGTGCCAGCAGAATCCTGACTAGCAGACACAATGAGCAGTTCTTC,CASRILTSRHNEQFF